This TCR beta chain originates from a study of blood T cells in healthy people across ages. Study-wide results and caveats: Per million T cells, TCR beta diversity dropped about linearly as age rose.

With a J-beta primer mix and a sample-barcoded 5' primer, a second PCR ran about 7 to 11 cycles. Individual samples furnished no less than 2.5 million CDR3-containing paired-end reads apiece. TCRdb reanalysed the 5' RACE reads using MiXCR and keeps one entry per CDR3 protein. The table includes 700,000 or so distinct CDR3 sequences, roughly two fifths detected once. Turning to this clonotype: The antigen remains unidentified.

There are 14 residues in the CDR3. J was trimmed by 5 bases and V by 3 bases; bases with no gene match: 4. Germline-derived CDR1 and CDR2 are KGHDR and SFDVKD. The clonotype comes from an elderly man in good health. The chain joins TRBV24-1 to TRBJ2-5; 8 bases match TRBD1. Source material: blood. CDR3 nucleotides: TGTGCCACCAGTGATCAGACAGGGGTTGAGACCCAGTACTTC. It translates to CATSDQTGVETQYF.